These 15 T cell receptor beta chains were sequenced from one sample in a study of T cells expressing NK-cell markers. TCRdb reprocessed the 5' RACE reads, with one entry per CDR3 protein and no DNA. The sample yields roughly 110,000 distinct CDR3 sequences, of which the top ten take up 18%. Sequencing input: blood T cells: a sorted CD56 or NKG2C T cell subset, CD4+ or CD8+ T cells, or bulk PBMC T cells (not recorded which). These receptors were collected from a woman between 18 and 70 years old in good health.

V gene TRBV9 combines with J gene TRBJ2-3; TCRdb proposes TRBD1, but this gene call is untestable without DNA. The CDR3 consists of 16 residues. Germline CDR1 and CDR2: SGDLS and YYNGEE. The CDR3 sequence is CASPRKDRGRPDTQYF.

This chain joins TRBV27 and TRBJ2-1; the D call of TRBD2 rests on TCRdb alone, since no DNA is present to check it. CDR1 and CDR2 (germline): MNHEY, SMNVEV (reference sequence). The CDR3 spans 13 residues. The CDR3 loop is CASRRGGINEQFF.

The V gene is TRBV20-1, the J gene TRBJ2-2. The germline CDR1 and CDR2 sequences are DFQATT and SNEGSKA (reference sequence). The CDR3 runs to 15 residues. CDR3 region: CSARGGSANTGELFF.

This rearrangement joins TRBV20-1 to TRBJ2-7. There are 12 residues in the CDR3. CDR1 and CDR2 (germline): DFQATT, SNEGSKA (reference sequence). This CDR3 is CSASTTHYEQYF.

V and J are TRBV27 and TRBJ2-1; TCRdb's D call of TRBD1 is untestable without DNA. CDR1 MNHEY and CDR2 SMNVEV come from the germline V gene (reference sequence). The CDR3 length is 13 residues. The CDR3 loop reads CASRQGAANEQFF.

The gene calls are TRBV7-9 and TRBJ2-3; the TCRdb call, TRBD2, lacks DNA for checking. This CDR3 comprises 15 residues. From germline, CDR1 is SEHNR and CDR2 FQNEAQ (reference sequence). The CDR3 loop reads CASSSGLAGEDTQYF.

The chain carries TRBV4-3 and TRBJ2-7; there is no DNA to check the TCRdb D call of TRBD2. CDR1 is LGHNA and CDR2 is YSLEER in the germline V gene. This CDR3 is 16 amino acids long. CDR3: CASSQIAGGGSYEQYF.

V gene TRBV7-9 combines with J gene TRBJ2-4; there is no DNA to check the TCRdb D call of TRBD1. Germline CDR1 SEHNR, CDR2 FQNEAQ (reference sequence). This CDR3 region has 15 residues. CDR3 residues: CASSLDPTASNIQYF.

The V gene is TRBV4-1, the J gene TRBJ1-6. CDR1 and CDR2 (germline): MGHRA, YSYEKL. The CDR3 spans 14 residues. This chain's CDR3 is CASSHEGGGSPLHF.

The V and J genes are TRBV19 and TRBJ1-1; the TCRdb D gene call, TRBD1, has no DNA to confirm it. Germline CDR1 is LNHDA and CDR2 is SQIVND (reference sequence). The CDR3 runs 13 residues. CDR3 region: CASSTQGTTEAFF.

This chain uses TRBV9 with TRBJ1-1. The CDR3 has 13 amino acids. CDR1 and CDR2 from the germline V gene are SGDLS and YYNGEE. The CDR3 loop is CASSVVLGPEAFF.

V is TRBV20-1 and J is TRBJ2-2; the D call from TCRdb, TRBD2, cannot be confirmed without DNA. There are 14 residues in the CDR3. Germline V gene data show CDR1 as DFQATT and CDR2 as SNEGSKA (reference sequence). The CDR3 loop reads CSAVAGGQTGELFF.

The rearrangement uses TRBV6-4 and TRBJ2-3; TCRdb's assignment of TRBD1 cannot be checked, as there is no DNA. This CDR3 is 14 amino acids long. CDR1 is MRHNA and CDR2 is SNTAGT in the germline V gene. Here the CDR3 reads CASSERRGADTQYF.

The rearrangement joins TRBV7-6 to TRBJ2-7; TCRdb names TRBD1, which stays unverified in the absence of DNA. This CDR3 has 14 residues. Germline V lookup: CDR1 SGHVS, CDR2 FNYEAQ. The CDR3 reads CASSLRQGGYEQYF.

The chain carries TRBV11-2 and TRBJ2-5; no DNA is available, so the TRBD1 call from TCRdb remains unchecked. The CDR3 is 16 amino acids. Germline CDR1 reads SGHAT; CDR2 reads FQNNGV. The CDR3 protein is CASRKLQPGEGETQYF.